Listed below are T cell receptor beta chains from one sample, sequenced in a study of blood T cell repertoires in COVID-19. TCRdb's table, derived via immunoSEQ multiplex PCR, lists solely in-frame clones and lacks some. The sample records under 250,000 clones, 75% to 90% being singletons. Specimen: peripheral blood. All receptors come from a woman in her 70s with active or convalescent COVID-19. Each CDR3 is given with its conserved first and last residue. Each record gives: clone size, J gene, D gene, V gene, CDR3 protein, CDR3 DNA. D genes are given only for firm matches. Size values are once, few and many counts, or a class for expanded clones, and some rows have none.

- TRBJ1-1 TRBD1 TRBV18 CASSPNEGADMNTEAFF TGTGCCAGCTCACCAAATGAGGGGGCGGACATGAACACTGAAGCTTTCTTT
few TRBJ1-4 TRBD1 TRBV10-3 CAIRDRANEKLFF TGTGCCATCAGGGACAGGGCTAATGAAAAACTGTTTTTT
- TRBJ1-4 TRBD1 TRBV15 CATSRDTGGRLFF TGTGCCACCAGCAGGGACACAGGGGGAAGACTGTTTTTT
- TRBJ1-3 - TRBV3-1/TRBV3-2 CASSQIVSGDTIYF TGTGCCAGCAGCCAAATCGTCAGTGGTGACACCATATATTTT
- TRBJ2-5 - TRBV18 CASSHRTVQETQYF TGTGCCAGCTCACACAGGACAGTCCAAGAGACCCAGTACTTC
- TRBJ1-5 TRBD1 TRBV19 CASKTSDRGFLPQHF TGTGCCAGTAAAACCTCAGACAGGGGATTTTTGCCCCAGCATTTT
- TRBJ1-5 - TRBV6-4 CASNPRPGLYSNQPQHF TGTGCCAGCAACCCGAGGCCAGGGCTGTATAGCAATCAGCCCCAGCATTTT
- TRBJ1-1 - TRBV5-1 CASSMTSPGDTEAFF TGCGCCAGCAGCATGACAAGTCCGGGGGACACTGAAGCTTTCTTT
once TRBJ1-6 - TRBV30 CAWSVPGGGNDSPLHF TGTGCCTGGAGTGTACCTGGCGGGGGCAATGATTCACCCCTCCACTTT
- TRBJ1-2 - TRBV3-1/TRBV3-2 CASSQRPDRTYGYTF TGTGCCAGCAGCCAAAGGCCAGACAGGACATATGGCTACACCTTC
- TRBJ1-2 - TRBV5-1 CASRPGSYGYTF TGCGCCAGCCGCCCCGGGTCCTATGGCTACACCTTC
- TRBJ1-2 - TRBV6-6 CASSTDSYGYTF TGTGCCAGCAGTACCGACAGCTATGGCTACACCTTC
- TRBJ2-5 TRBD1 TRBV6-5 CASRPGQGEVETQYF TGTGCCAGCAGACCCGGACAGGGTGAAGTGGAGACCCAGTACTTC
- TRBJ1-5 - TRBV25-1 CASTGGQNNQPQHF TGTGCCAGCACCGGGGGGCAGAACAATCAGCCCCAGCATTTT
once TRBJ1-4 TRBD1 TRBV6-5 CASSSYRGHEKLFF TGTGCCAGCAGTTCCTACAGGGGGCATGAAAAACTGTTTTTT
- TRBJ2-6 - TRBV27 CASRASGANVLTF TGTGCCAGCAGGGCCTCTGGGGCCAACGTCCTGACTTTC